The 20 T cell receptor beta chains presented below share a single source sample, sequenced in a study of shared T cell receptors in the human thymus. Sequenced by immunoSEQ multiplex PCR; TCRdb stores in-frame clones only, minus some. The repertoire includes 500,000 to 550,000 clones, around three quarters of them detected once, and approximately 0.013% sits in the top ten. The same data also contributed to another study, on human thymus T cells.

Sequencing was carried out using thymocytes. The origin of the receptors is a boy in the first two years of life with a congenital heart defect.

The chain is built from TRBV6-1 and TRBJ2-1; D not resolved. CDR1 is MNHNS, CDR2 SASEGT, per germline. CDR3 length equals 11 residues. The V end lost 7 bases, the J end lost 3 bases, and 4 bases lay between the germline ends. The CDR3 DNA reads TGTGCCAGCACCGGCTACAATGAGCAGTTCTTC. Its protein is CASTGYNEQFF.

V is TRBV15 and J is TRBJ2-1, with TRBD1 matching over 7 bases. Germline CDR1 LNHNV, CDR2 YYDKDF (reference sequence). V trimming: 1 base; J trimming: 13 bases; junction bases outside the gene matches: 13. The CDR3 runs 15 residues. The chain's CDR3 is CATSRGGGPRCDQFF. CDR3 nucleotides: TGTGCCACCAGCAGAGGAGGGGGCCCTCGGTGTGACCAGTTCTTC.

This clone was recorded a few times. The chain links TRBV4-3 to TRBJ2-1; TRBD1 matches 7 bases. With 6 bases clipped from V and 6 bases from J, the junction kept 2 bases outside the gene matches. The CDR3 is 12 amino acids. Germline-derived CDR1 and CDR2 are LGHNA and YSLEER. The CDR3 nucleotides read TGCGCCAGCAGAGACAGGGCCAATGAGCAGTTCTTC. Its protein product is CASRDRANEQFF.

CDR3 residues: CAIARREVGSYEQYF. DNA for the CDR3: TGTGCCATCGCCCGGAGGGAGGTAGGCTCCTACGAGCAGTACTTC. The chain is built from TRBV10-3 and TRBJ2-7; D is perhaps TRBD2 (6 bases). This CDR3 spans 15 amino acids. V was trimmed by 8 bases and J by 0 bases, leaving 17 bases between them. Germline lookup yields CDR1 ENHRY and CDR2 SYGVKD.

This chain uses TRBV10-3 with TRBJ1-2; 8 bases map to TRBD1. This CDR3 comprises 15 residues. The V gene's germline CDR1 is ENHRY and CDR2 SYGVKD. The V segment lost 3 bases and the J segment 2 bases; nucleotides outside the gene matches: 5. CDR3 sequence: CAISELGQENYGYTF. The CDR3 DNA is TGTGCCATCAGTGAACTGGGACAGGAGAACTATGGCTACACCTTC.

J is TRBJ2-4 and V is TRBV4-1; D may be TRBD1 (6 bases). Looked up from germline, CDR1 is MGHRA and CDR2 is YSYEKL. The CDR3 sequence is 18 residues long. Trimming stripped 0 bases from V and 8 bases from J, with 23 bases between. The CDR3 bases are TGCGCCAGCAGCCAAGATAGGGGGAGCGAGGGGGTCTGGGACATTCAGTACTTC. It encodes CASSQDRGSEGVWDIQYF.

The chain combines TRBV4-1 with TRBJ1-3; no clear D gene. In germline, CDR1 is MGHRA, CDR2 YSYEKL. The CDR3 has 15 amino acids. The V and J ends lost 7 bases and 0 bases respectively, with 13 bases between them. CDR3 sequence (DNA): TGCGCCAGCACCCCTAAACCGAGCTCTGGAAACACCATATATTTT. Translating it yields CASTPKPSSGNTIYF.

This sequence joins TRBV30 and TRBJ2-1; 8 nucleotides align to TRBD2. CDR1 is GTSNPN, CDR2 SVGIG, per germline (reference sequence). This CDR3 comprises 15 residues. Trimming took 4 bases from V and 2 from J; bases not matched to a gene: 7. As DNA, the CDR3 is TGTGCCTGGAACCCAGCGGGAGCGACCTACAATGAGCAGTTCTTC. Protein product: CAWNPAGATYNEQFF.

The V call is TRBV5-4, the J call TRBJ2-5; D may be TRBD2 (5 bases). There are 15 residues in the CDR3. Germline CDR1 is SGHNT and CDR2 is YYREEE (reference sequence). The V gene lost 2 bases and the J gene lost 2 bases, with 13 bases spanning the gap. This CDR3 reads CASSLASGKQETQYF. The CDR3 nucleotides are TGTGCCAGCAGCTTAGCTTCCGGGAAACAAGAGACCCAGTACTTC. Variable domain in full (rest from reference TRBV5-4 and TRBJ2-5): ETGVTQSPTHLIKTRGQQVTLRCSSQSGHNTVSWYQQALGQGPQFIFQYYREEENGRGNFPPRFSGLQFPNYSSELNVNALELDDSALYLCASSLASGKQETQYFGPGTRLLVL.

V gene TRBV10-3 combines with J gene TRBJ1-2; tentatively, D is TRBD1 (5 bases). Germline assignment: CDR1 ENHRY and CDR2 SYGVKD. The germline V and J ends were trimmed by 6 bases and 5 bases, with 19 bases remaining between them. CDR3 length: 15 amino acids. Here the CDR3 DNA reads TGTGCCATCAGCCCTATGGGCGGGGACGGTTATGGCTACACCTTC. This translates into CAISPMGGDGYGYTF.

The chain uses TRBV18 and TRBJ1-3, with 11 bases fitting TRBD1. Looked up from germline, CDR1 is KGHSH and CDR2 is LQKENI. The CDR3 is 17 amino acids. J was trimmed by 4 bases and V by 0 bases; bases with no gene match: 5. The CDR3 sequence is CASSPPGQGAGGNTIYF. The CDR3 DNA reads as TGTGCCAGCTCACCACCAGGACAGGGGGCAGGAGGAAACACCATATATTTT.

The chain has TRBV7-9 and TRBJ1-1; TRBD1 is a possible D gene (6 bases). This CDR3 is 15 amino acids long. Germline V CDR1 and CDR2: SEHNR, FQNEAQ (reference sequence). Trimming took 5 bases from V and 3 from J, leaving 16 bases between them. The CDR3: CASSAPGEKDTEAFF. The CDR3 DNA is TGTGCCAGCAGCGCCCCAGGGGAGAAGGACACTGAAGCTTTCTTT.

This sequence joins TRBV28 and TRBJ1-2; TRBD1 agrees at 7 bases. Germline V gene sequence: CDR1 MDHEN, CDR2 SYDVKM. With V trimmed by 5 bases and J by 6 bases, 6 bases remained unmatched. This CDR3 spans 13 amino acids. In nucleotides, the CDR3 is TGTGCCAGCAGTGCCCGGACAGGCGATGGCTACACCTTC. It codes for CASSARTGDGYTF.

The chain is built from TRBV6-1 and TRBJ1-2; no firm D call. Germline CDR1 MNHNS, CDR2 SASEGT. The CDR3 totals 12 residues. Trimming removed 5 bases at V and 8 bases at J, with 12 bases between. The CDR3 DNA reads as TGTGCCAGCAGTAGTACGGGGAGCGGCTACACCTTC. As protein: CASSSTGSGYTF.

For the CDR3, the DNA is TGTGCCAGCAGCCAAGACAATAGGACACCCAACTACGAGCAGTACTTC. Translating it yields CASSQDNRTPNYEQYF. This chain links TRBV14 with TRBJ2-7; D possibly corresponds to TRBD1 (5 bases). Germline-derived CDR1 and CDR2 are SGHDN and FVKESK. The CDR3 runs to 16 residues. Trimming removed 0 bases at V and 3 bases at J, with 15 bases between.

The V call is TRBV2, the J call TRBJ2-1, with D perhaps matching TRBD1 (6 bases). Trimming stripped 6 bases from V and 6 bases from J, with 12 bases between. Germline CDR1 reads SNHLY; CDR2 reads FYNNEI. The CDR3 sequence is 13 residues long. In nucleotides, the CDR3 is TGTGCCAGCAGGGGGTTGGGGGCCAATGAGCAGTTCTTC. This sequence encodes CASRGLGANEQFF.

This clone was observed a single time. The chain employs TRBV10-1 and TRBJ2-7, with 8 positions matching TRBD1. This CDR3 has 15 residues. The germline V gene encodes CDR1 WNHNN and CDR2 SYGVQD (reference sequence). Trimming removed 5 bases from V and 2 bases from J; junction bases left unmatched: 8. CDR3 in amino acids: CASSIHRDRPYEQYF. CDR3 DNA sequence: TGCGCCAGCAGTATACATAGGGACAGGCCCTACGAGCAGTACTTC.

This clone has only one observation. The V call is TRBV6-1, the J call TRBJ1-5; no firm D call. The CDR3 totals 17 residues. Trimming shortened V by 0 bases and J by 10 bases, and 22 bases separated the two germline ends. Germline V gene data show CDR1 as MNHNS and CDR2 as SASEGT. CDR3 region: CASSEAMGGLGVSPQHF. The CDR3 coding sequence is TGTGCCAGCAGTGAAGCCATGGGAGGTCTGGGTGTCAGCCCCCAGCATTTT.

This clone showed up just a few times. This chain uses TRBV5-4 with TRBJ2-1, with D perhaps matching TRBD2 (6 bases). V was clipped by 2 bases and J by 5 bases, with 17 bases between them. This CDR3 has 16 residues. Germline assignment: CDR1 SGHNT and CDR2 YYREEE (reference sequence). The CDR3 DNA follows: TGTGCCAGCAGCTTTGGGTCGGGACTGCCCGACAATGAGCAGTTCTTC. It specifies CASSFGSGLPDNEQFF.

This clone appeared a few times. CDR3 protein: CASSLKAGKNEQFF. The CDR3 coding sequence is TGTGCCAGCAGTTTAAAAGCAGGGAAGAATGAGCAGTTCTTC. V and J are TRBV27 and TRBJ2-1; tentative D call: TRBD1 (5 bases). The V and J ends lost 2 bases and 7 bases respectively, with 12 bases between them. The CDR3 loop spans 14 amino acids. Looked up from germline, CDR1 is MNHEY and CDR2 is SMNVEV (reference sequence).